This TCR beta chain is from a study of human T cells and chemical hapten exposure. Study in general: Scalp application of diphenylcyclopropenone was performed weekly in patients across the entire approximately 26-week study. Affected patients, primarily female, had alopecia areata, totalis or universalis. Study-level points and caveats: Expanded TCR counts at PT1 went up together with patch test score, a positive correlation. With DPC sensitization, TCRs exceeding 1 in 1000 frequency showed no change.

From germline, CDR1 is LNHDA and CDR2 SQIVND (reference sequence). The CDR3 extends over 16 amino acids. The V end lost 6 bases, the J end lost 3 bases, and 20 bases lay between the germline ends. The sample's time point: patch test 2, 6 weeks after DPC sensitization. The treatment was: therapeutic diphenylcyclopropenone sensitization with weekly scalp DPC. TCRdb reanalysed the RACE reads using MiXCR and keeps one entry per CDR3 protein. This sample yields under 85,000 distinct CDR3 sequences, of which 10% are seen a single time; around 7.3% belongs to the top ten. This clonotype has a count of ten or more. Its antigen is unknown.

This sequence joins TRBV19 and TRBJ1-1; tentative D call: TRBD1 (6 bases). The sample here was whole blood, taken in connection with sensitization to the hapten diphenylcyclopropenone (DPC). The source is a woman aged 50 to 60 with alopecia areata. Some clones in this sample may be carry-over from other donors' samples. DNA for the CDR3: TGTGCCAGTAGACTCTTTCACAGGGTCGGTGACACTGAAGCTTTCTTT. Its protein is CASRLFHRVGDTEAFF.